This is a list of T cell receptor beta chains from one sample in a study of OX40 agonist ivuxolimab in advanced cancers. This table comes from immunoSEQ multiplex PCR, and its TCRdb copy is limited to in-frame clones, with some not included. Of around 55,000 clones detected, 86% appear once; the ten largest clones hold roughly 12%. The sample was CD4+ or CD8+ T cells sorted from blood, taken in a trial of the OX40 agonist ivuxolimab. Source of these receptors: an adult with an advanced solid tumor such as melanoma, head and neck, liver or kidney cancer. CDR3s include the opening cysteine and the closing phenylalanine or tryptophan. Each record gives: V gene, J gene, CDR3 protein.

TRBV27	TRBJ2-2	CASTLWGGRLGELFF
TRBV19	TRBJ2-1	CASSTVGGLYNEQFF
TRBV6-5	TRBJ1-1	CASGHREGTEAFF
TRBV5-4	TRBJ1-5	CASSPGMNQPQHF
TRBV10-2	TRBJ2-1	CASSVIGGPLHNEQFF
TRBV7-9	TRBJ2-5	CASSPQATQETQYF
TRBV6-1	TRBJ2-5	CASSEDGETQYF
TRBV7-6	TRBJ1-3	CASSDPMGGPGNTIYF
TRBV29-1	TRBJ2-3	CSVKTRDLLTDTQYF
TRBV7-2	TRBJ2-1	CASSSGNEQFF
TRBV27	TRBJ2-2	CASSLLSTGAGELFF
TRBV6-5	TRBJ2-1	CASSRLGLPYNEQFF
TRBV4-1	TRBJ2-5	CASSQKWGQETQYF
TRBV5-6	TRBJ1-2	CASSLARRINYGYTF
TRBV14	TRBJ2-2	CASSQGRGWDTGELFF
TRBV7-8	TRBJ2-5	CASSLILVQETQYF
TRBV7-9	TRBJ2-7	CASSSLYEQYF
TRBV2	TRBJ2-7	CASRGAEDYEQYF
TRBV6-5	TRBJ1-5	CASRPATGTNQPQHF
TRBV2	TRBJ2-7	CASQTGVTYEQYF
TRBV5-6	TRBJ1-1	CASSLEMNTEAFF
TRBV18	TRBJ2-7	CASSLHPGDNGREQYF
TRBV27	TRBJ1-1	CAPQGWPFF
TRBV27	TRBJ2-7	CASSLYPDSYEQYF
TRBV7-6	TRBJ2-3	CASSPPVGEADTQYF
TRBV6-5	TRBJ2-1	CASSPERPGYNEQFF
TRBV7-9	TRBJ2-3	CASSSVVVKTQYF
TRBV6-5	TRBJ2-2	CASSYSSAGELFF
TRBV18	TRBJ2-1	CASSTEGVSYNEQFF
TRBV4-1	TRBJ1-1	CASSQDRDTNTEAFF
TRBV9	TRBJ1-2	CASSVALPGIGYTF
TRBV11-2	TRBJ1-2	CASSLGWSGDGYTF
TRBV5-6	TRBJ2-7	CASSLGSGYEQYF
TRBV4-1	TRBJ1-2	CASSQDRGQATYGYTF
TRBV9	TRBJ2-3	CASSRTRGAGSIDTQYF
TRBV28	TRBJ2-7	CASSLRSRYEQYF
TRBV28	TRBJ2-7	CASSSMTGTSGPYEQYF
TRBV29-1	TRBJ1-2	CSVDRGQGAGGYTF
TRBV9	TRBJ1-1	CASSVGQGLLNTEAFF
TRBV29-1	TRBJ2-7	CSVFVGYEQYF
TRBV7-9	TRBJ1-2	CAIPVIGYGYTF
TRBV6-1	TRBJ1-4	CASTRFDATNEKLFF
TRBV11-2	TRBJ1-2	CASSLGANYGYTF
TRBV7-9	TRBJ1-5	CASSWGPNSNQPQHF
TRBV6-5	TRBJ2-3	CASSYVRGGPRDTQYF
TRBV27	TRBJ2-7	CASSPTGPPGYEQYF
TRBV27	TRBJ2-3	CASSLLLGGANTQYF
TRBV6-5	TRBJ1-1	CASSSRPRTEAFF
TRBV19	TRBJ1-1	CASSEQGAPEAFF
TRBV19	TRBJ1-2	CASSIRDPYGYTF
TRBV7-6	TRBJ2-3	CASSSPLGTGGGTDTQYF
TRBV9	TRBJ2-2	CASSVAGGAAGELFF
TRBV27	TRBJ1-1	CASSSTQSSDRSRIEAFF
TRBV4-1	TRBJ2-1	CASSPLGGGRYEQFF
TRBV10-1	TRBJ1-1	CASSGGQVDMNTEAFF
TRBV13	TRBJ2-7	CASSLGPPYEQYF
TRBV4-1	TRBJ2-1	CASSLTSGGANEQFF
TRBV7-8	TRBJ2-7	CASSPRSHEQYF
TRBV28	TRBJ1-1	CASRDRGLSEAFF